Listed below are T cell receptor beta chains from one sample, sequenced in a study of vaccination and CD4 T cells after COVID-19. TCRdb recomputed calls from the PCR reads with MiXCR, one row per CDR3 protein. Of roughly 15,000 distinct CDR3 sequences listed, roughly 72% are singletons. For these receptors, no antigen is known. The material sequenced was CD4+ T cells from blood, cultured in vitro. The receptors derive from a human donor who had recovered from COVID-19. Each CDR3 is given with its conserved first and last residue. The D gene is left open where the match is weak. Size is stated for part of the rows, as once, few or many counts, or as a class when the clone is expanded.

clone size	V gene	J gene	D gene	CDR3 length	CDR3 protein	CDR3 DNA
-	TRBV18	TRBJ1-1	-	14	CASSLPGWETEAFF	TGTGCCAGCTCACTACCGGGGTGGGAGACTGAAGCTTTCTTT
-	TRBV12-3/TRBV12-4	TRBJ1-2	-	14	CASSLFQGSAGYTF	TGTGCCAGCAGTTTATTTCAGGGGTCGGCCGGCTACACCTTC
few	TRBV7-2	TRBJ2-3	-	13	CASSSRREDTQYF	TGTGCCAGCAGCTCCCGAAGGGAAGATACGCAGTATTTT
-	TRBV27	TRBJ1-2	-	13	CASSPDRDVGYTF	TGTGCCAGCAGTCCGGACAGAGACGTGGGCTACACCTTC
-	TRBV7-2	TRBJ2-7	-	13	CASSLDNYYEQYF	TGTGCCAGCAGCTTAGACAACTACTACGAGCAGTACTTC
few	TRBV6-5	TRBJ1-3	-	16	CASSYSLPGSGNTIYF	TGTGCCAGCAGTTACAGTCTCCCAGGCTCTGGAAACACCATATATTTT
large	TRBV6-2/TRBV6-3	TRBJ2-1	-	14	CASGRLTVYNEQFF	TGTGCCAGCGGGCGGCTCACCGTCTACAATGAGCAGTTCTTC
few	TRBV11-2	TRBJ1-1	-	15	CASSLYRIGNTEAFF	TGTGCCAGCAGCCTGTACAGGATAGGTAACACTGAAGCTTTCTTT
-	TRBV7-2	TRBJ1-5	-	16	CASSLGRGTSNQPQHF	TGTGCCAGCAGCTTAGGGAGGGGAACGAGCAATCAGCCCCAGCATTTT
-	TRBV9	TRBJ1-6	-	15	CASSVATERNSPLHF	TGTGCCAGCAGCGTAGCTACTGAGCGGAATTCACCCCTCCACTTT
-	TRBV7-9	TRBJ2-2	TRBD1	15	CASSPRDRNTGELFF	TGTGCCAGCAGCCCCCGGGACAGGAACACCGGGGAGCTGTTTTTT
-	TRBV19	TRBJ2-2	-	16	CASSIPGSLPTGELFF	TGTGCCAGTAGTATCCCAGGGAGTCTACCCACCGGGGAGCTGTTTTTT
few	TRBV20-1	TRBJ1-2	-	12	CSARREDYGYTF	TGCAGTGCCAGGAGGGAGGACTATGGCTACACCTTC
-	TRBV9	TRBJ2-1	-	13	CASNGNYGTEQFF	TGTGCCAGCAACGGCAACTATGGGACTGAGCAGTTCTTC
-	TRBV7-2	TRBJ1-6	-	14	CASSSQGRNSPLHF	TGTGCCAGCAGCTCCCAGGGTAGGAATTCACCCCTCCACTTT
-	TRBV28	TRBJ1-5	-	15	CASSFEDRRNQPQHF	TGTGCCAGCAGTTTCGAGGACAGACGAAATCAGCCCCAGCATTTT
-	TRBV20-1	TRBJ2-7	-	12	CSASVGLYEQYF	TGCAGTGCTAGTGTGGGTCTCTACGAGCAGTACTTC
-	TRBV19	TRBJ1-5	TRBD1	13	CASKTGGNQPQHF	TGTGCCAGTAAAACAGGGGGCAATCAGCCCCAGCATTTT
-	TRBV6-5	TRBJ1-1	-	14	CASSYAGTGTEAFF	TGTGCCAGCAGTTACGCTGGAACGGGCACTGAAGCTTTCTTT
-	TRBV27	TRBJ1-5	-	15	CASSLRWDGHQPQHF	TGTGCCAGCAGTTTAAGGTGGGACGGTCATCAGCCCCAGCATTTT
-	TRBV7-3	TRBJ2-5	TRBD2	16	CASSLTASGSGETQYF	TGTGCCAGCAGCTTAACGGCTAGCGGGAGTGGGGAGACCCAGTACTTC
-	TRBV21-1	TRBJ1-3	-	19	CASSNVRTGGHFSGNTIYF	TGTGCCAGCAGCAATGTCCGGACAGGGGGCCATTTCTCTGGAAACACCATATATTTT
-	TRBV2	TRBJ1-2	-	15	CASIRTAQLNYGYTF	TGTGCCAGCATTAGGACAGCTCAACTAAACTATGGCTACACCTTC
-	TRBV7-8	TRBJ2-5	-	14	CASSLRLRQETQYF	TGTGCCAGCAGCTTAAGGCTTAGGCAGGAGACCCAGTACTTC
few	TRBV20-1	TRBJ1-2	-	13	CSARSTAHYGYTF	TGCAGTGCTAGATCCACGGCCCACTATGGCTACACCTTC
-	TRBV7-9	TRBJ2-2	-	14	CASSPTPNTGELFF	TGTGCCAGCAGCCCGACACCGAACACCGGGGAGCTGTTTTTT
-	TRBV19	TRBJ1-6	-	18	CASSISRPRSSYNSPLHF	TGTGCCAGTAGTATCTCGAGGCCCAGGAGCTCCTATAATTCACCCCTCCACTTT
-	TRBV6-5	TRBJ2-7	-	16	CASSYSGPTAPYEQYF	TGTGCCAGCAGTTACTCGGGACCAACCGCCCCTTACGAGCAGTACTTC
-	TRBV20-1	TRBJ1-2	-	13	CSAGSGVNYGYTF	TGCAGTGCGGGATCAGGGGTAAACTATGGCTACACCTTC
-	TRBV6-1	TRBJ1-2	-	13	CASNAGTLGAYTF	TGTGCCAGCAACGCCGGGACCCTCGGTGCCTACACCTTC
-	TRBV21-1	TRBJ2-1	-	15	CASSKDQVHYNEQFF	TGTGCCAGCAGCAAAGACCAGGTCCATTACAATGAGCAGTTCTTC
-	TRBV30	TRBJ1-2	-	13	CAWSGGLIYGYTF	TGTGCCTGGAGTGGGGGACTGATCTATGGCTACACCTTC
few	TRBV6-2/TRBV6-3	TRBJ1-1	TRBD1	16	CATSAVPGQGNTEAFF	TGTGCCACCAGCGCCGTGCCGGGACAGGGGAACACTGAAGCTTTCTTT
-	TRBV11-3	TRBJ2-5	-	15	CASSLGIGAQETQYF	TGTGCCAGCAGCTTAGGAATCGGGGCCCAAGAGACCCAGTACTTC
-	TRBV7-6	TRBJ1-6	TRBD1	14	CASSLDPGGSPLHF	TGTGCCAGCAGCTTAGATCCAGGGGGCTCACCCCTCCACTTT
-	TRBV7-2	TRBJ2-7	-	11	CASSISYEQYF	TGTGCCAGCAGCATTTCCTACGAGCAGTACTTC
once	TRBV6-5	TRBJ2-7	-	13	CASSYSGGHEQYF	TGTGCCAGCAGTTACTCGGGGGGACACGAGCAGTACTTC
-	TRBV28	TRBJ1-1	-	14	CASTQTLSWAEAFF	TGTGCCAGCACGCAGACACTAAGCTGGGCTGAAGCTTTCTTT
-	TRBV19	TRBJ1-3	-	14	CASSTRASGNTIYF	TGTGCCAGTAGTACCCGTGCCTCTGGAAACACCATATATTTT
-	TRBV20-1	TRBJ1-6	-	13	CSARVQDGSPLHF	TGCAGTGCTAGAGTTCAGGATGGTTCACCCCTCCACTTT
-	TRBV6-1	TRBJ1-5	TRBD1	15	CASRGDRGGDQPQHF	TGTGCCAGCAGGGGAGACAGGGGAGGAGATCAGCCCCAGCATTTT
few	TRBV7-2	TRBJ2-6	-	16	CASSSRRGSGANVLTF	TGTGCCAGCAGCTCTAGGAGGGGTTCTGGGGCCAACGTCCTGACTTTC
-	TRBV7-2	TRBJ1-5	-	15	CASSAPGTSNQPQHF	TGTGCCAGCAGCGCACCCGGGACCTCAAATCAGCCCCAGCATTTT
-	TRBV7-2	TRBJ1-1	-	14	CASSFQGGNTEAFF	TGTGCCAGCAGCTTTCAGGGCGGGAACACTGAAGCTTTCTTT
-	TRBV6-5	TRBJ2-5	-	16	CASSYSLAGLSGTQYF	TGTGCCAGCAGTTACTCGTTGGCAGGGCTGAGCGGGACCCAGTACTTC
-	TRBV7-8	TRBJ2-2	-	16	CASRRQTTENTGELFF	TGTGCCAGCAGACGACAGACGACCGAGAACACCGGGGAGCTGTTTTTT
-	TRBV7-9	TRBJ1-6	-	16	CASISDSGGRSSPLHF	TGTGCCAGCATCTCTGACTCGGGGGGGAGAAGTTCACCCCTCCACTTT
-	TRBV20-1	TRBJ2-7	TRBD1	14	CSARPGQGPYEQYF	TGCAGTGCTAGACCGGGACAGGGGCCCTACGAGCAGTACTTC
-	TRBV19	TRBJ2-7	-	13	CASSMDKRYEQYF	TGTGCCAGTAGTATGGATAAGCGCTACGAGCAGTACTTC
-	TRBV28	TRBJ2-7	TRBD1	13	CASSPGGFYEQYF	TGTGCCAGCAGTCCAGGGGGCTTCTACGAGCAGTACTTC
-	TRBV27	TRBJ2-2	-	20	CASSLWSARGTEDDTGELFF	TGTGCCAGCAGTTTATGGTCGGCTCGCGGGACAGAGGACGACACCGGGGAGCTGTTTTTT